The clone carrying this TCR beta chain is medium-sized (0.01 to 0.1%) by share. Antigen specificity is unknown. The record originates from a study of coeliac disease. TCRdb keeps only in-frame clones here, not all; method: immunoSEQ multiplex PCR. The table has thousands of clones, 60% to 80% seen once. The germline V gene encodes CDR1 LNHDA and CDR2 SQIVND (reference sequence). V dropped 10 bases and J dropped 4; count of bases not matched to a gene: 9. This CDR3 has 13 amino acids. Findings of the study overall: The authors considered this approach unsuitable for unbiased detection of gliadin-specific T cells. In active celiac disease, intraepithelial and lamina propria TRB and TRG repertoires were less clonal than controls.

Each fraction contributed one roughly 500,000-cell aliquot for sequencing. Sequencing was carried out using lymphocytes from the gut lamina propria. This receptor was identified in a man in his sixties with celiac disease on a gluten-free diet. V gene TRBV19 combines with J gene TRBJ1-2; 7 bases are a match to TRBD1. The CDR3 is CATRQGPVYGYTF. CDR3 DNA: TGTGCCACCAGACAGGGCCCGGTCTATGGCTACACCTTC. Full variable domain (outside the CDR3, taken from reference TRBV19 and TRBJ1-2): DGGITQSPKYLFRKEGQNVTLSCEQNLNHDAMYWYRQDPGQGLRLIYYSQIVNDFQKGDIAEGYSVSREKKESFPLTVTSAQKNPTAFYLCATRQGPVYGYTFGSGTRLTVV.